These 30 T cell receptor beta chains share one sample of origin, sequenced in a study of blood T cell repertoires in COVID-19. Here immunoSEQ multiplex PCR was the method, and the copy in TCRdb shows in-frame clones only, minus some. The profile shows tens of thousands of clones, roughly 86% of them singletons. The sample consisted of peripheral blood. Receptor source: a man between 60 and 70 years old with acute or convalescent COVID-19.

The chain is built from TRBV6-4 and TRBJ1-1; 8 bases fit TRBD1. The CDR3 runs to 13 residues. V was pared by 5 bases and J by 14 bases, with 13 bases of the junction left unmatched. Germline values: CDR1 MRHNA, CDR2 SNTAGT. CDR3: CASSPDRASAEFF. CDR3 nucleotide sequence: TGTGCCAGCAGTCCGGACAGGGCCTCCGCGGAGTTCTTT.

V and J are TRBV18 and TRBJ2-7; 10 bases are a match to TRBD2. Germline V gene data show CDR1 as KGHSH and CDR2 as LQKENI. The length of the CDR3 is 15 residues. V shed 0 bases, J shed 4 bases, and the junction held 3 bases outside the gene matches. The CDR3 sequence: CASSPPSSGGYEQYF. Here the CDR3 DNA reads TGTGCCAGCTCACCACCTTCTAGCGGGGGTTACGAGCAGTACTTC. Using reference TRBV18 and TRBJ2-7 for the parts outside the CDR3, the full variable domain is NAGVMQNPRHLVRRRGQEARLRCSPMKGHSHVYWYRQLPEEGLKFMVYLQKENIIDESGMPKERFSAEFPKEGPSILRIQQVVRGDSAAYFCASSPPSSGGYEQYFGPGTRLTVT.

The chain's CDR3 is CASSREGRGYTF. The DNA of the CDR3 is TGCGCCAGCAGCCGTGAGGGCCGCGGCTACACCTTC. This rearrangement joins TRBV4-1 to TRBJ1-2; D is undetermined. The CDR3 has 12 residues. V was clipped by 4 bases and J by 8 bases, with 11 bases between them. Germline V gene data show CDR1 as MGHRA and CDR2 as YSYEKL.

The rearrangement uses TRBV11-2 and TRBJ2-2; no definite D call. CDR3 length: 14 residues. The V end lost 5 bases, the J end lost 0 bases, and 7 bases lay between the germline ends. Germline CDR1 and CDR2: SGHAT and FQNNGV. This CDR3 is CASSPYSNTGELFF. For the CDR3, the DNA is TGTGCCAGCAGCCCGTACTCGAACACCGGGGAGCTGTTTTTT.

The J gene is TRBJ2-7, the V gene TRBV7-3, with TRBD1 matching over 9 bases. V lost 6 bases and J lost 4; bases outside the gene matches: 10. CDR3 size: 15 residues. Germline loops: CDR1 SGHTA, CDR2 FQGTGA. In DNA form, the CDR3 reads TGTGCCAGCAGTTTATTCGGGACAGGGATTTACGAGCAGTACTTC. Protein: CASSLFGTGIYEQYF.

Concerning this clone itself: One end of the junction is discordant with germline, which a read error may explain. This chain links TRBV12-3 or TRBV12-4 with TRBJ2-4; TRBD2 aligns across 8 bases. The CDR3 runs to 12 residues. CDR3 region: CASSSGRGGISF. The DNA for the CDR3 is TGTGCCAGCAGTTCCGGGAGGGGAGGGATAAGCTTC.

This chain links TRBV6-5 with TRBJ1-5; 7 bases fit TRBD1. J gave up 5 bases and V 6 bases, and 10 bases lay outside the gene matches. This CDR3 is 15 amino acids long. Germline values: CDR1 MNHEY, CDR2 SVGAGI. The CDR3: CASSGAGQVHQPQHF. CDR3 coding DNA: TGTGCCAGCAGCGGCGCCGGACAGGTGCATCAGCCCCAGCATTTT.

In its sample, this clone was seen a few times. CDR3 nucleotides: TGTGCCAGCAGCGTAGATCCTAGCCGAAGGTACAATGAGCAGTTCTTC. This translates into CASSVDPSRRYNEQFF. The V gene is TRBV9, the J gene TRBJ2-1; possibly TRBD2 for D (5 bases). Trimming cost V 0 bases and J 4 bases, with 14 bases left between them. This CDR3 has 16 residues. Germline V gene sequence: CDR1 SGDLS, CDR2 YYNGEE.

This rearrangement joins TRBV2 to TRBJ2-2; 7 bases are a match to TRBD2. V lost 7 bases to trimming and J lost 7 bases; unmatched junction nucleotides: 9. The CDR3 covers 14 residues. The V gene's germline CDR1 is SNHLY and CDR2 FYNNEI. The CDR3 here is CASKGGRMGGELFF. As DNA, the CDR3 is TGTGCCAGCAAAGGCGGGAGAATGGGCGGGGAGCTGTTTTTT.

J is TRBJ1-4 and V is TRBV4-1; maybe TRBD1 (6 bases). Trimming shortened V by 0 bases and J by 7 bases, and 9 bases separated the two germline ends. Germline assignment: CDR1 MGHRA and CDR2 YSYEKL. The length of the CDR3 is 14 residues. The CDR3 is CASSQDRGREKLFF. DNA of the CDR3: TGCGCCAGCAGCCAAGACAGGGGCCGTGAAAAACTGTTTTTT.

The chain couples TRBV11-1 to TRBJ2-7; 7 positions match TRBD1. The ends lost 5 bases at V and 5 bases at J; junction bases unmatched: 9. The length of the CDR3 is 14 residues. Germline CDR1 is SGHAT and CDR2 is FQDESV (reference sequence). CDR3 in amino acids: CASSRTRDSDEQYF. For the CDR3, the DNA is TGTGCCAGCAGCAGGACACGGGACAGCGACGAGCAGTACTTC. Combining the CDR3 with reference TRBV11-1 and TRBJ2-7 gives the whole variable domain EAEVAQSPRYKITEKSQAVAFWCDPISGHATLYWYRQILGQGPELLVQFQDESVVDDSQLPKDRFSAERLKGVDSTLKIQPAELGDSAMYLCASSRTRDSDEQYFGPGTRLTVT.

DNA for the CDR3: TGTGCCAGCAGCAAGTACAGTGCAGGGGGCTCTGGAGCTTTCTTT. It yields the protein CASSKYSAGGSGAFF. This sequence joins TRBV5-8 and TRBJ1-1; 8 nucleotides match TRBD1. This CDR3 is built from 15 residues. Germline CDR1 reads SGHTS; CDR2 reads YDEGEE. Trimming cost V 4 bases and J 10 bases; bases outside gene matches: 15.

The chain links TRBV5-6 to TRBJ2-1, with 7 bases fitting TRBD1. Germline CDR1 and CDR2: SGHDT and YYEEEE. The trim removed 0 bases at V and 0 bases at J, leaving 3 bases unmatched. The CDR3 length is 16 residues. DNA of the CDR3: TGTGCCAGCAGCTTGGACAGGGGAAGCTCCTACAATGAGCAGTTCTTC. Translating it yields CASSLDRGSSYNEQFF.

V gene TRBV19 combines with J gene TRBJ2-7; a weak D match, TRBD2 (6 bases). Trimming took off 4 bases at V and 3 bases at J, with 13 bases between the two ends. This CDR3 is built from 14 residues. Germline CDR1 LNHDA, CDR2 SQIVND (reference sequence). CDR3 in DNA: TGTGCCAGTAGTAAAGGCGGGGCTAGCTACGAGCAGTACTTC. Its protein product is CASSKGGASYEQYF.

As for this clone: The same CDR3 is also encoded by other DNA sequences in this sample. This rearrangement joins TRBV7-9 to TRBJ2-5; D may be TRBD1 (6 bases). The germline V gene encodes CDR1 SEHNR and CDR2 FQNEAQ (reference sequence). Deletions cut 4 bases from V and 2 bases from J, with 8 bases between. The CDR3 loop spans 13 amino acids. In DNA form, the CDR3 reads TGTGCCAGCAGCTCAAGGGGGCAAGAGACCCAGTACTTC. Amino acid sequence: CASSSRGQETQYF.

The chain carries TRBV9 and TRBJ2-3, with 7 bases matching TRBD2. Germline trimming cut 2 bases from V and 2 bases from J; bases unmatched to any gene: 5. Germline assignment: CDR1 SGDLS and CDR2 YYNGEE. The CDR3 loop spans 15 amino acids. The CDR3 loop reads CASSVTGTNTDTQYF. In nucleotides, the CDR3 is TGTGCCAGCAGCGTTACCGGGACTAACACAGATACGCAGTATTTT.

J is TRBJ2-7 and V is TRBV11-2; 7 bases match TRBD2. V lost 5 bases and J lost 3; bases outside the gene matches: 7. The CDR3 covers 14 residues. CDR1 and CDR2 from the germline V gene are SGHAT and FQNNGV. CDR3 bases: TGTGCCAGCAGCAGTATAGCGGGCAGCTACGAGCAGTACTTC. Translating gives CASSSIAGSYEQYF. Full variable domain (missing parts from reference TRBV11-2 and TRBJ2-7): EAGVAQSPRYKIIEKRQSVAFWCNPISGHATLYWYQQILGQGPKLLIQFQNNGVVDDSQLPKDRFSAERLKGVDSTLKIQPAKLEDSAVYLCASSSIAGSYEQYFGPGTRLTVT.

The rearrangement joins TRBV6-2 or TRBV6-3 to TRBJ2-3, with D possibly TRBD2 on 6 matching bases. Germline CDR1 is MNHEY and CDR2 is SVGEGT. The CDR3 sequence is 13 residues long. Trimming shortened V by 6 bases and J by 5 bases, and 12 bases separated the two germline ends. CDR3 amino acids: CASSSLGGDTQYF. The CDR3 nucleotides are TGTGCCAGCAGCTCCCTGGGGGGAGATACGCAGTATTTT.

The J gene is TRBJ1-2, the V gene TRBV18, with D unclear. CDR1 is KGHSH, CDR2 LQKENI, per germline. This CDR3 spans 14 amino acids. Deletions cut 2 bases from V and 6 bases from J, with 13 bases between. The CDR3 region is CASSPSKGGDGYTF. The CDR3 DNA reads as TGTGCCAGCTCACCATCAAAGGGAGGAGATGGCTACACCTTC.

The V gene is TRBV6-1, the J gene TRBJ2-3, with TRBD2 matching over 11 bases. CDR3 length: 15 residues. After removal of 2 bases from V and 5 bases from J, the junction contained 3 bases not matched to a gene. Germline lookup yields CDR1 MNHNS and CDR2 SASEGT. CDR3 sequence (DNA): TGTGCCAGCAGTGAATTACTAGCGGGAGAAGATACGCAGTATTTT. The encoded protein is CASSELLAGEDTQYF.

This chain uses TRBV6-6 with TRBJ1-5; D is uncertain. Trimming took off 2 bases at V and 0 bases at J, with 8 bases between the two ends. The CDR3 contains 15 residues. CDR1 is MNHNY and CDR2 is SVGAGI in the germline V gene (reference sequence). The CDR3 bases are TGTGCCAGCAGTTACGCCACTCCTAGCAATCAGCCCCAGCATTTT. Its protein is CASSYATPSNQPQHF.

This clone has just one count. The chain carries TRBV4-3 and TRBJ2-3, with 12 bases fitting TRBD2. The CDR3 contains 16 residues. Losses at the gene ends were 4 bases for V and 3 bases for J; bases not matched to a gene: 5. The germline CDR1 and CDR2 sequences are LGHNA and YSLEER. The CDR3 spells CASSPLAGGITDTQYF. The CDR3, as DNA: TGCGCCAGCAGCCCGCTAGCGGGAGGGATAACAGATACGCAGTATTTT.

The chain uses TRBV28 and TRBJ2-1, with 11 positions matching TRBD2. Germline CDR1 is MDHEN and CDR2 is SYDVKM. J was trimmed by 7 bases and V by 6 bases; bases with no gene match: 8. The CDR3 extends over 15 amino acids. CDR3 residues: CASSLAGGRENEQFF. CDR3 in DNA: TGTGCCAGCAGCCTAGCGGGAGGTCGAGAAAATGAGCAGTTCTTC.

The V and J genes are TRBV3-1 (or the pseudogene TRBV3-2) and TRBJ2-1; 7 bases match TRBD1. The germline gives CDR1 LGHDT, CDR2 YNNKEL (reference sequence). The CDR3 spans 15 residues. V was clipped by 4 bases and J by 2 bases; unmatched bases: 5. The CDR3 DNA is TGTGCCAGCAGCCCCGACAGGGAGCCCTACAATGAGCAGTTCTTC. Translated: CASSPDREPYNEQFF.

V gene TRBV12-3 or TRBV12-4 combines with J gene TRBJ1-2; no firm D call. Trimming cost V 6 bases and J 4 bases, with 6 bases left between them. This CDR3 has 11 amino acids. The CDR3 region has the DNA TGTGCCAGCAGCCGGGGCTATGGCTACACCTTC. Its protein product is CASSRGYGYTF.

The chain carries TRBV13 and TRBJ1-1; D gene ambiguous. The CDR3 runs 14 residues. CDR1 PRHDT and CDR2 FYEKMQ come from the germline V gene (reference sequence). The V and J ends lost 3 bases and 5 bases respectively, with 13 bases between them. In DNA, the CDR3 is TGTGCCAGCAGCTTGGGAGGGAGAGGAACTGAAGCTTTCTTT. Residues: CASSLGGRGTEAFF.

V gene TRBV5-1 combines with J gene TRBJ2-3, with D hard to call. The V end was cut by 0 bases, the J end by 2 bases, with 7 bases between. Germline loops: CDR1 SGHRS, CDR2 YFSETQ. This CDR3 has 14 amino acids. The CDR3, as DNA: TGCGCCAGCAGCTTGGGTCTCTCCACAGATACGCAGTATTTT. It yields the protein CASSLGLSTDTQYF.

The chain couples TRBV28 to TRBJ2-3; D gene unclear. The CDR3 runs 15 residues. The germline CDR1 and CDR2 sequences are MDHEN and SYDVKM. V gave up 3 bases and J gave up 1 base, with 11 bases separating them. CDR3 amino acids: CASSLPPEGTDTQYF. In DNA, the CDR3 is TGTGCCAGCAGTTTGCCCCCCGAGGGCACAGATACGCAGTATTTT.

The DNA of the CDR3 is TGTGCCAGCAGCTTAGAAGGGGCAGAACTAGCCAAAAACATTCAGTACTTC. This encodes CASSLEGAELAKNIQYF. This rearrangement joins TRBV7-9 to TRBJ2-4; maybe TRBD1 (5 bases). Trimming left V 1 base short and J 0 bases short, with 13 bases between. CDR3 length equals 17 residues. Germline lookup yields CDR1 SEHNR and CDR2 FQNEAQ (reference sequence).

The chain joins TRBV20-1 to TRBJ1-3, with TRBD1 identical over 8 bases. Germline lookup yields CDR1 DFQATT and CDR2 SNEGSKA (reference sequence). This CDR3 is built from 14 residues. Losses at the gene ends were 3 bases for V and 4 bases for J; bases not matched to a gene: 5. The DNA of the CDR3 is TGCAGTGCTAGTCAGGGGGCGGGAGGAAACACCATATATTTT. This codes for CSASQGAGGNTIYF.